The next 5 T cell receptor beta chains were all read from a single sample in a study of blood T cell repertoires in COVID-19. Sequenced by immunoSEQ multiplex PCR; TCRdb stores in-frame clones only, minus some. The sample gives around 150,000 clones, around 82% of which show up once; more than 9.5% is in the top ten. Sequencing used peripheral blood. These receptors were collected from a man aged 55-75 years with active or convalescent COVID-19.

The chain joins TRBV2 to TRBJ1-5; no reliable D call. CDR1 and CDR2 (germline): SNHLY, FYNNEI. Trimming cost V 6 bases and J 0 bases, with 9 bases left between them. This CDR3 has 14 amino acids. The CDR3 reads CASRPDNSNQPQHF. The CDR3 nucleotides are TGTGCCAGCAGGCCAGACAATAGCAATCAGCCCCAGCATTTT.

CDR3 nucleotide sequence: TGCGCCAGCAGCCAAGGACTAGCGGGGACTCATAGCTCCTACGAGCAGTACTTC. Translated, it gives CASSQGLAGTHSSYEQYF. The chain recombines TRBV4-1 with TRBJ2-7; 11 bases are a match to TRBD2. CDR3 length equals 18 residues. The V and J ends lost 1 base and 0 bases, in that order; junction bases with no gene match: 8. Germline CDR1 MGHRA, CDR2 YSYEKL.

The chain combines TRBV7-8 with TRBJ1-2; tentative D call: TRBD1 (6 bases). The germline V and J ends were trimmed by 4 bases and 4 bases, with 10 bases remaining between them. This CDR3 has 13 amino acids. CDR1 SGHVS and CDR2 FQNEAQ come from the germline V gene. CDR3 DNA sequence: TGTGCCAGCAGCTACCAGGGGCCCTATGGCTACACCTTC. It translates to CASSYQGPYGYTF. The full variable domain, its missing parts supplied by reference TRBV7-8 and TRBJ1-2, is GAGVSQSPRYKVAKRGQDVALRCDPISGHVSLFWYQQALGQGPEFLTYFQNEAQLDKSGLPSDRFFAERPEGSVSTLKIQRTQQEDSAVYLCASSYQGPYGYTFGSGTRLTVV.

The V call is TRBV7-6, the J call TRBJ2-5, with 9 positions matching TRBD2. CDR1 and CDR2 (germline): SGHVS, FNYEAQ. The CDR3 spans 16 residues. Trimming cost V 5 bases and J 2 bases; bases outside gene matches: 9. Written as DNA, the CDR3 is TGTGCCAGCAGCCAAATGCGGGGGGGGCCTCAAGAGACCCAGTACTTC. Protein product: CASSQMRGGPQETQYF.

The chain couples TRBV19 to TRBJ2-7, with 7 positions matching TRBD1. The germline V gene has CDR1 LNHDA and CDR2 SQIVND (reference sequence). Trimming at V came to 5 bases and at J to 2 bases, leaving 9 bases not matched to a gene. The CDR3 has 15 amino acids. Here the CDR3 reads CASSVVRQGTYEQYF. The CDR3 region has the DNA TGTGCCAGTAGTGTGGTTCGACAGGGTACCTACGAGCAGTACTTC.